This TCR beta chain came from a study of blood T cell repertoires in COVID-19. For the study at large: The United States, Italy and Spain provided the acute and convalescent COVID-19 samples.

Seattle patient enrollment occurred during active infection, with longitudinal follow-up thereafter. Method: immunoSEQ multiplex PCR; TCRdb's copy keeps in-frame clones and lacks some. The sample contains some 180,000 clones, roughly 88% of which appear only once. With V trimmed by 2 bases and J by 4 bases, 6 bases remained unmatched. This CDR3 has 15 residues. Germline assignment: CDR1 MRHNA and CDR2 SNTAGT. This receptor was identified in a man younger than 30 with COVID-19, enrolled during active disease. The sequenced material came from peripheral blood. The chain couples TRBV6-4 to TRBJ2-7, with 9 bases aligning to TRBD1. The DNA of the CDR3 is TGTGCCAGCAGTGACGCCGGGACAGGGAGTTACGAGCAGTACTTC. The encoded protein is CASSDAGTGSYEQYF.